Sequencing of this T cell receptor beta chain was carried out in a study of T cell responses to AZD1222 COVID-19 vaccine. Findings of the study overall: Mapped onto spike, vaccine-associated CD4 TCRs spanned it and were dominant at 160-218 and 743-854. At study baseline, merely roughly 6 AZD1222 recipients were seropositive. Females outnumbered males among donors, who were mostly white British; clonal diversity was possibly underestimated.

This CDR3 is built from 14 residues. Germline V lookup: CDR1 MNHEY, CDR2 SMNVEV (reference sequence). Trimming took off 6 bases at V and 4 bases at J, with 13 bases between the two ends. Doses given second, at about 4 or about 12 weeks, were pooled. Only in-frame clones appear in the TCRdb table, and some are missing; sequencing was by immunoSEQ multiplex PCR. In the table there are 95,000 to 150,000 clones, 85% to 95% of which are singletons. A word on this clone: The antigen is unknown.

This clonotype originated in an adult who received the AZD1222 COVID-19 vaccine. The sample consisted of peripheral blood, taken 28 days after the second AZD1222 dose. V is TRBV27 and J is TRBJ1-3; D may be TRBD1 (5 bases). CDR3 bases: TGTGCCAGCAGAAAGACAGCTCCGGGAAACACCATATATTTT. Encoded protein: CASRKTAPGNTIYF.